The 25 T cell receptor beta chains below come from one sample, sequenced in a study of beta chain features in type 1 diabetes. General study results and limits: People with Type 1 diabetes carried modestly yet significantly shorter TCRB CDR3s in all four CD4+ subsets.

The authors reverse transcribed all of the isolated RNA, so sequencing captured expressed TCRB transcripts. TCRdb's table, derived via immunoSEQ multiplex PCR, lists solely in-frame clones and lacks some. Of some 240,000 clones in the sample, under 20% are singletons; the top ten hold 0.085%. Which antigens these TCRs recognize remains unknown. The specimen was naive CD4+ T cells from blood. The receptors derive from a man aged 30 to 45 with type 1 diabetes.

The table lists this clone with a few counts. The gene calls are TRBV7-9 and TRBJ1-1; the D is unclear. Trimming pared 5 bases from V and 0 bases from J, leaving 10 bases between. Germline CDR1 is SEHNR and CDR2 is FQNEAQ (reference sequence). This CDR3 has 14 residues. The CDR3 here is CASSPTHMNTEAFF. For the CDR3, the DNA is TGTGCCAGCAGCCCGACACATATGAACACTGAAGCTTTCTTT.

The chain combines TRBV14 with TRBJ2-2; D remains ambiguous. The CDR3 sequence is 15 residues long. V was clipped by 2 bases and J by 0 bases, with 7 bases between them. Germline CDR1 reads SGHDN; CDR2 reads FVKESK. The CDR3 loop reads CASSQFRSNTGELFF. The DNA of the CDR3 is TGTGCCAGCAGCCAATTCCGATCGAACACCGGGGAGCTGTTTTTT.

The chain joins TRBV29-1 to TRBJ2-4; 8 bases are a match to TRBD1. V shed 2 bases and J 6 bases; nucleotides not matched to a gene: 3. Germline CDR1 reads SQVTM; CDR2 reads ANQGSEA. The CDR3 consists of 13 residues. The CDR3 bases are TGCAGCGTTGAACCCGGACAGGGAAACATTCAGTACTTC. Encoded protein: CSVEPGQGNIQYF.

The chain links TRBV7-9 to TRBJ2-5, with D possibly matching TRBD1 (5 bases). Germline V gene lookup returns CDR1 SEHNR and CDR2 FQNEAQ (reference sequence). The CDR3 consists of 14 residues. The V end lost 2 bases, the J end lost 0 bases, and 7 bases lay between the germline ends. The CDR3 DNA reads TGTGCCAGCAGCTTATTAGGGGACCAAGAGACCCAGTACTTC. Amino acid sequence: CASSLLGDQETQYF.

This chain joins TRBV29-1 and TRBJ2-7; D is unresolved. This CDR3 spans 11 amino acids. Germline V gene data show CDR1 as SQVTM and CDR2 as ANQGSEA. Trimming took off 7 bases at V and 2 bases at J, with 9 bases between the two ends. CDR3 DNA sequence: TGCAGCGGGTTAGGGCCCTACGAGCAGTACTTC. Amino acids: CSGLGPYEQYF.

This clone occurred a few times. The chain links TRBV18 to TRBJ2-5; 9 positions agree with TRBD1. The germline gives CDR1 KGHSH, CDR2 LQKENI. Trimming at V came to 6 bases and at J to 3 bases, leaving 5 bases not matched to a gene. The CDR3 has 14 residues. In DNA, the CDR3 is TGTGCCAGCTCTCCTCGGGACAGGGAAGAGACCCAGTACTTC. Translation: CASSPRDREETQYF.

There are a few counts of this clone. The chain recombines TRBV7-9 with TRBJ2-1; 7 positions agree with TRBD1. J lost 0 bases, V lost 5 bases, and 1 base had no gene match. Germline assignment: CDR1 SEHNR and CDR2 FQNEAQ (reference sequence). CDR3 length: 14 residues. The CDR3 DNA sequence: TGTGCCAGCAGCGGGACAGTCTCCTACAATGAGCAGTTCTTC. This sequence encodes CASSGTVSYNEQFF.

The sample holds many counts of this clone. This sequence joins TRBV29-1 and TRBJ2-1; D is undetermined. Germline V gene sequence: CDR1 SQVTM, CDR2 ANQGSEA. The CDR3 contains 11 residues. The CDR3 DNA is TGCAGTGGTACCGTGTGGAATGAGCAGTTCTTC. It yields the protein CSGTVWNEQFF.

J is TRBJ1-2 and V is TRBV30; D gene unclear. The ends were cut back, 2 bases at V and 5 bases at J, with 9 bases in the middle. The V gene's germline CDR1 is GTSNPN and CDR2 SVGIG (reference sequence). The CDR3 covers 12 residues. The CDR3 spells CAWSIVSYGYTF. The DNA for the CDR3 is TGTGCCTGGAGTATTGTGTCGTATGGCTACACCTTC.

In its sample, this clone was seen a few times. This sequence joins TRBV7-2 and TRBJ2-3, with 12 positions matching TRBD2. Germline CDR1 SGHTA, CDR2 FQGNSA. The junction had 7 bases not matched to a gene; V was cut back by 5 bases and J by 7 bases. The CDR3 contains 15 residues. CDR3 protein: CASSPRTSGAHTQYF. For the CDR3, the DNA is TGTGCCAGCAGCCCCAGGACTAGCGGGGCTCATACGCAGTATTTT.

The gene calls are TRBV18 and TRBJ2-4, with TRBD1 matching 7 bases. Germline V gene lookup returns CDR1 KGHSH and CDR2 LQKENI. The CDR3 totals 14 residues. The junction had 6 bases not matched to a gene; V was cut back by 4 bases and J by 6 bases. The CDR3 protein is CASSLGTVTNIQYF. DNA of the CDR3: TGTGCCAGCTCACTGGGGACAGTAACAAACATTCAGTACTTC.

A few counts support this clone. V gene TRBV2 combines with J gene TRBJ2-5, with D tentatively TRBD2 (5 bases). The length of the CDR3 is 14 residues. Germline V gene data show CDR1 as SNHLY and CDR2 as FYNNEI. Trimming pared 7 bases from V and 1 base from J, leaving 13 bases between. The CDR3 sequence is CASKSGNLQETQYF. The DNA of the CDR3 is TGTGCCAGCAAAAGCGGCAACCTCCAAGAGACCCAGTACTTC.

This chain uses TRBV2 with TRBJ2-1; a weak D match, TRBD1 (7 bases). Trimming stripped 2 bases from V and 9 bases from J, with 17 bases between. The CDR3 runs to 15 residues. Germline lookup yields CDR1 SNHLY and CDR2 FYNNEI. CDR3 loop: CASSELTGPEGEQFF. The CDR3, as DNA: TGTGCCAGCAGTGAACTGACAGGGCCGGAGGGTGAGCAGTTCTTC.

This clone showed up just a few times. The J gene is TRBJ1-1, the V gene TRBV21-1. TRBV21-1 is described as a pseudogene. CDR3 length: 12 amino acids. The CDR3 region has the DNA TGTGCCAGCAACACGGGAAACACTGAAGCTTTCTTT. Protein product: CASNTGNTEAFF.

CDR3: CASSALGSSLWEQYF. CDR3 nucleotide sequence: TGTGCCAGCAGTGCGCTAGGGAGCTCCCTCTGGGAGCAGTACTTC. V and J are TRBV25-1 and TRBJ2-7, with D maybe TRBD2 (5 bases). The germline CDR1 and CDR2 sequences are MGHDK and SYGVNS. The CDR3 consists of 15 residues. V dropped 4 bases and J dropped 7 bases, with 20 bases sitting between them.

The chain joins TRBV29-1 to TRBJ2-7; D gene unclear. V was pared by 6 bases and J by 1 base, with 13 bases between. Germline loops: CDR1 SQVTM, CDR2 ANQGSEA. The CDR3 extends over 13 amino acids. In DNA, the CDR3 is TGCAGCGTCGCGGACGCCGGGTCCTACGAGCAGTACTTC. The encoded protein is CSVADAGSYEQYF.

The chain's CDR3 is CAWKWGSFSTDTQYF. In nucleotides, the CDR3 is TGTGCCTGGAAGTGGGGTTCATTTAGCACAGATACGCAGTATTTT. The chain joins TRBV30 to TRBJ2-3, with D unclear. The V end lost 4 bases, the J end lost 0 bases, and 14 bases lay between the germline ends. The CDR3 contains 15 residues. Germline-derived CDR1 and CDR2 are GTSNPN and SVGIG (reference sequence).

V usage is TRBV7-9 and J usage is TRBJ1-4; D is unclear. CDR1 SEHNR and CDR2 FQNEAQ come from the germline V gene (reference sequence). The CDR3 consists of 11 residues. The germline V and J ends were trimmed by 5 bases and 7 bases, with 5 bases remaining between them. In DNA, the CDR3 is TGTGCCAGCAGCGGGGTTGAAAAACTGTTTTTT. It encodes CASSGVEKLFF.

The chain couples TRBV15 to TRBJ2-7; 8 bases are shared with TRBD1. Germline trimming cut 0 bases from V and 4 bases from J; bases unmatched to any gene: 11. Per the germline V gene, CDR1 is LNHNV and CDR2 is YYDKDF (reference sequence). CDR3 length: 17 amino acids. CDR3 residues: CATSRDSWGQDEYEQYF. The CDR3 DNA is TGTGCCACCAGCAGAGATAGTTGGGGACAGGACGAATACGAGCAGTACTTC.

This sequence joins TRBV7-9 and TRBJ2-7, with 11 bases fitting TRBD2. The V and J ends lost 5 bases and 1 base, in that order; junction bases with no gene match: 4. The CDR3 runs 15 residues. CDR1 and CDR2 (germline): SEHNR, FQNEAQ (reference sequence). CDR3 sequence: CASSPTSGTSYEQYF. Here the CDR3 DNA reads TGTGCCAGCAGCCCGACTAGCGGGACATCCTACGAGCAGTACTTC.

The chain is built from TRBV7-9 and TRBJ2-1, with TRBD2 matching over 11 bases. Germline values: CDR1 SEHNR, CDR2 FQNEAQ (reference sequence). The V gene end was trimmed by 3 bases and the J gene end by 6 bases; junction bases not matched to a gene: 10. The CDR3 covers 17 residues. The CDR3 region has the DNA TGTGCCAGCAGCTTGACTGCGGGACTAGCGGAGTTCAATGAGCAGTTCTTC. As protein: CASSLTAGLAEFNEQFF.

The gene calls are TRBV7-2 and TRBJ1-1; maybe TRBD1 (6 bases). Trimming took off 5 bases at V and 0 bases at J, with 13 bases between the two ends. Germline CDR1 SGHTA, CDR2 FQGNSA. CDR3 length equals 15 residues. For the CDR3, the DNA is TGTGCCAGCAGCATTCAGGGGACTATGAACACTGAAGCTTTCTTT. It specifies CASSIQGTMNTEAFF.

The V and J genes are TRBV4-3 and TRBJ2-7; a weak D match, TRBD2 (7 bases). V dropped 0 bases and J dropped 6 bases, with 9 bases sitting between them. Per the germline V gene, CDR1 is LGHNA and CDR2 is YSLEER. The CDR3 spans 13 residues. CDR3 DNA sequence: TGCGCCAGCAGCCAAGATGGGGGGGCCGAGCAGTACTTC. Its translation: CASSQDGGAEQYF.

This clone was detected a few times. The chain has TRBV5-6 and TRBJ2-7; weak D call: TRBD2 (5 bases). This CDR3 has 15 amino acids. Trimming left V 6 bases short and J 3 bases short, with 19 bases between. The germline V gene encodes CDR1 SGHDT and CDR2 YYEEEE. The CDR3 spells CASKDLGSADYEQYF. CDR3 DNA sequence: TGTGCCAGCAAAGATTTGGGGAGCGCAGACTACGAGCAGTACTTC.

This clone has only a few counts. The chain's CDR3 is CASSLQGGTETQYF. The DNA of the CDR3 is TGTGCCAGCAGTTTGCAAGGGGGCACAGAGACCCAGTACTTC. This chain connects TRBV28 to TRBJ2-5; TRBD1 agrees at 7 bases. CDR3 length: 14 residues. The ends lost 3 bases at V and 4 bases at J; junction bases unmatched: 5. CDR1 is MDHEN, CDR2 SYDVKM, per germline.